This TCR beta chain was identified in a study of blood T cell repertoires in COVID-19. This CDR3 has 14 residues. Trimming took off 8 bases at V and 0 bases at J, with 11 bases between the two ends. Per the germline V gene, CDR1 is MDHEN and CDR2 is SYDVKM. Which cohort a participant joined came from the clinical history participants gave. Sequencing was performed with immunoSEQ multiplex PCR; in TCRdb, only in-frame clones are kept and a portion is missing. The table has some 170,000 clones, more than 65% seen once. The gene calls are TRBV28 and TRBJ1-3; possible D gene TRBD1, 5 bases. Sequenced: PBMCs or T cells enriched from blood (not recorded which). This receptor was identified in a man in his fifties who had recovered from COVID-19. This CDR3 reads CASAGRYSGNTIYF. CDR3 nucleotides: TGTGCCAGCGCAGGGCGTTACTCTGGAAACACCATATATTTT.